These 2 T cell receptor beta chains share one sample of origin, sequenced in a study of spatial heterogeneity in lung cancer. Documented time point: blood at routine non-recurrence follow-up after resection. Without sorting, whole RNA was sequenced from tumor, nontumor lung or frozen PBMC. TCRdb recomputed calls from the 5' RACE reads with MiXCR, one row per CDR3 protein. In the table there are 95,000 to 130,000 distinct CDR3 sequences, 9% to 15% of which are singletons. The source was PBMCs, collected at follow-up. The receptors were sampled from a male donor with early-stage non-small cell lung cancer.

This clonotype was recorded many times. The rearrangement links TRBV7-2 to TRBJ1-1; no reliable D call. The germline CDR1 and CDR2 sequences are SGHTA and FQGNSA. The CDR3 contains 13 residues. V was clipped by 0 bases and J by 4 bases, with 6 bases between them. As DNA, the CDR3 is TGTGCCAGCAGCTTAGCGTCGCCCACTGAAGCTTTCTTT. Its protein product is CASSLASPTEAFF.

This clonotype showed up just a few times. This chain uses TRBV11-3 with TRBJ2-7, with D hard to call. Trimming left V 3 bases short and J 0 bases short, with 9 bases between. Germline assignment: CDR1 SGHNT and CDR2 YENEEA. The CDR3 length is 14 residues. CDR3 nucleotides: TGTGCCAGCAGCTTTCACCGAGCCTCCTACGAGCAGTACTTC. It is translated as CASSFHRASYEQYF.